The 29 T cell receptor beta chains below were found in one sample sequenced in a study of T cells in Graves' hyperthyroidism and ophthalmopathy. Regions amplified from RNA transcripts were the TCR beta CDR3 regions. TCR CDR3 regions were first amplified by RT-PCR with HTBI primers. TCRdb re-called the multiplex PCR reads through MiXCR, storing one row per CDR3 protein. The data show 500,000 to 750,000 distinct CDR3 sequences, 11% to 15% seen once. The sequenced sample was blood. The receptors were gathered from a woman aged 18-29 years with Graves' ophthalmopathy.

This clonotype was seen more than once but under ten times. The V call is TRBV20-1, the J call TRBJ1-3, with 8 bases matching TRBD1. Germline CDR1 DFQATT, CDR2 SNEGSKA (reference sequence). After removal of 6 bases from V and 4 bases from J, the junction contained 14 bases not matched to a gene. The CDR3 is made up of 16 amino acids. CDR3 sequence (DNA): TGCAGTGCCCCCGGACAGGGAATGAACTCCGGAAACACCATATATTTT. Translating it yields CSAPGQGMNSGNTIYF.

This chain connects TRBV5-1 to TRBJ1-2, with 9 bases lining up with TRBD1. CDR3 length: 15 amino acids. J lost 5 bases, V lost 1 base, and 6 bases had no gene match. Germline CDR1 reads SGHRS; CDR2 reads YFSETQ. CDR3 nucleotides: TGCGCCAGCAGCTTGACCGTGACAGGGGGGTATGGCTACACCTTC. Translating it yields CASSLTVTGGYGYTF. The whole variable domain, remainder taken from reference TRBV5-1 and TRBJ1-2, is KAGVTQTPRYLIKTRGQQVTLSCSPISGHRSVSWYQQTPGQGLQFLFEYFSETQRNKGNFPGRFSGRQFSNSRSEMNVSTLELGDSALYLCASSLTVTGGYGYTFGSGTRLTVV.

CDR3 DNA sequence: TGTGCCAGCAGTTACTCAATACCTCAGGCTGGGGATCAGCCCCAGCATTTT. This sequence encodes CASSYSIPQAGDQPQHF. The V gene is TRBV6-5, the J gene TRBJ1-5, with D unresolved. The CDR3 sequence is 17 residues long. Trimming took 0 bases from V and 5 from J, leaving 17 bases between them. Per germline, CDR1 MNHEY and CDR2 SVGAGI.

The rearrangement uses TRBV3-1 and TRBJ2-1; 9 nucleotides match TRBD2. The germline gives CDR1 LGHDT, CDR2 YNNKEL (reference sequence). The length of the CDR3 is 19 residues. With 4 bases clipped from V and 4 bases from J, the junction kept 17 bases outside the gene matches. CDR3 sequence (DNA): TGTGCCAGCAGCCCCCATGAGACTAGCGGCCCTTTACCTTACAATGAGCAGTTCTTC. Amino acids: CASSPHETSGPLPYNEQFF.

Ten or more counts support this clonotype. V gene TRBV27 combines with J gene TRBJ2-1, with 12 bases lining up with TRBD2. The CDR3 is made up of 17 amino acids. J gave up 4 bases and V 5 bases, and 9 bases lay outside the gene matches. CDR1 MNHEY and CDR2 SMNVEV come from the germline V gene (reference sequence). CDR3 loop: CASSHILAGGEYNEQFF. The CDR3 bases are TGTGCCAGCAGTCACATCCTAGCGGGAGGGGAATACAATGAGCAGTTCTTC.

Ten or more counts support this clonotype. The CDR3 protein is CASSLWTTYEQYF. The DNA for the CDR3 is TGTGCCAGCAGTTTGTGGACGACCTACGAGCAGTACTTC. This chain links TRBV12-3 or TRBV12-4 with TRBJ2-7; D ambiguous. V shed 3 bases and J shed 2 bases, with 8 bases lying between them. This CDR3 is built from 13 residues.

This clonotype appeared many times. The rearrangement links TRBV6-1 to TRBJ1-2; D ambiguous. The germline V and J ends were trimmed by 7 bases and 1 base, with 22 bases remaining between them. The CDR3 runs 17 residues. The germline CDR1 and CDR2 sequences are MNHNS and SASEGT. CDR3: CASTSLGPVRRNYGYTF. DNA of the CDR3: TGTGCCAGCACCTCATTAGGTCCAGTCCGTCGTAACTATGGCTACACCTTC.

J is TRBJ1-2 and V is TRBV19, with D maybe TRBD1 (6 bases). The CDR3 has 16 amino acids. V dropped 5 bases and J dropped 8 bases, with 24 bases sitting between them. CDR1 is LNHDA and CDR2 is SQIVND in the germline V gene (reference sequence). For the CDR3, the DNA is TGTGCCAGTAGTTACCATATGGGGCAGGAGACAGGAGGCTACACCTTC. Protein product: CASSYHMGQETGGYTF.

A few counts support this clonotype. The J gene is TRBJ1-2, the V gene TRBV9, with TRBD1 matching over 9 bases. The CDR3 loop spans 18 amino acids. V trimming: 2 bases; J trimming: 0 bases; junction bases outside the gene matches: 11. Looked up from germline, CDR1 is SGDLS and CDR2 is YYNGEE. CDR3 nucleotides: TGTGCCAGCAGCGTCCATAGGACAGGGGTAGACCCTAACTATGGCTACACCTTC. Amino acids: CASSVHRTGVDPNYGYTF.

At least ten counts were recorded for this clonotype. The chain combines TRBV4-3 with TRBJ2-1; 10 bases line up with TRBD1. The CDR3 loop spans 16 amino acids. The germline V gene encodes CDR1 LGHNA and CDR2 YSLEER. J gave up 3 bases and V 3 bases, and 5 bases lay outside the gene matches. CDR3 loop: CASSHPRDRGYNEQFF. In nucleotides, the CDR3 is TGCGCCAGCAGCCACCCCCGGGACAGGGGCTACAATGAGCAGTTCTTC.

The V call is TRBV19, the J call TRBJ1-3, with a weak D call TRBD1 (6 bases). Germline CDR1 reads LNHDA; CDR2 reads SQIVND (reference sequence). The germline V and J ends were trimmed by 5 bases and 3 bases, with 14 bases remaining between them. The CDR3 is made up of 15 amino acids. In nucleotides, the CDR3 is TGTGCCAGTAGTCCGGACAGCGCGGTTGGAAACACCATATATTTT. Amino acids: CASSPDSAVGNTIYF.

This clonotype was recorded at least ten times. The rearrangement joins TRBV12-3 or TRBV12-4 to TRBJ2-7, with D possibly being TRBD2 (6 bases). Between the trimmed V and J ends, which lost 6 bases and 2 bases, there was a span of 11 bases. This CDR3 is 13 amino acids long. CDR3 DNA sequence: TGTGCCAGCAGGCAGGGACTGGCCTACGAGCAGTACTTC. The encoded protein is CASRQGLAYEQYF.

The chain employs TRBV7-2 and TRBJ2-1; TRBD2 aligns across 16 bases. The CDR3 extends over 15 amino acids. Per germline, CDR1 SGHTA and CDR2 FQGNSA. The trim removed 3 bases at V and 14 bases at J, leaving 7 bases unmatched. CDR3 DNA: TGTGCCAGCAGCTTCTTATCGGGACTAGCGGGGGGGGAGTTCTTC. This encodes CASSFLSGLAGGEFF.

This clonotype was seen only a few times. The chain couples TRBV5-8 to TRBJ2-5; TRBD2 aligns across 11 bases. Unmatched junction bases numbered 8, after V lost 1 base and J lost 3 bases. The CDR3 consists of 17 residues. Germline CDR1 reads SGHTS; CDR2 reads YDEGEE. The CDR3 DNA is TGTGCCAGCAGCTTGTCAGTTGGGACTAGCGGAGAAGAGACCCAGTACTTC. Translated: CASSLSVGTSGEETQYF.

V is TRBV13 and J is TRBJ2-7; D is unresolved. V lost 1 base to trimming and J lost 3 bases, with 16 bases between them. Germline-derived CDR1 and CDR2 are PRHDT and FYEKMQ (reference sequence). The CDR3 covers 16 residues. CDR3 sequence reads: CASSLVPSESLYEQYF. CDR3 nucleotides: TGTGCCAGCAGCTTAGTCCCCAGCGAGAGTCTCTACGAGCAGTACTTC.

This clonotype has more than one count but fewer than ten. This rearrangement joins TRBV3-1 to TRBJ1-2; weak D call: TRBD1 (6 bases). There are 13 residues in the CDR3. V was trimmed by 4 bases and J by 6 bases, leaving 12 bases between them. The germline V gene has CDR1 LGHDT and CDR2 YNNKEL (reference sequence). CDR3 in amino acids: CASSLQGTNGYTF. Here the CDR3 DNA reads TGTGCCAGCAGCCTTCAGGGGACTAATGGCTACACCTTC.

This clonotype has ten or more counts. This chain connects TRBV6-2 or TRBV6-3 to TRBJ2-1; 14 nucleotides agree with TRBD2. CDR1 and CDR2 (germline): MNHEY, SVGEGT. The CDR3 is made up of 15 amino acids. V trimming: 6 bases; J trimming: 9 bases; junction bases outside the gene matches: 7. This CDR3 is CASSPGTSGSGEQFF. The CDR3 coding sequence is TGTGCCAGCAGCCCCGGGACTAGCGGGAGCGGTGAGCAGTTCTTC.

In its sample, this clonotype was seen many times. The chain links TRBV7-9 to TRBJ2-1, with 8 nucleotides matching TRBD1. This CDR3 spans 12 amino acids. Germline V CDR1 and CDR2: SEHNR, FQNEAQ (reference sequence). With V trimmed by 1 base and J by 12 bases, 2 bases remained unmatched. CDR3: CASSLEDRVQFF. CDR3 DNA sequence: TGTGCCAGCAGCTTAGAGGACAGGGTGCAGTTCTTC.

This clonotype was seen at least ten times. V gene TRBV6-1 combines with J gene TRBJ1-3, with unresolved D. From germline, CDR1 is MNHNS and CDR2 SASEGT. Deletions cut 4 bases from V and 5 bases from J, with 12 bases between. CDR3 length: 14 residues. CDR3 sequence reads: CASSGGPLRNTIYF. CDR3 nucleotide sequence: TGTGCCAGCAGTGGAGGACCTCTGAGAAACACCATATATTTT.

The rearrangement links TRBV28 to TRBJ2-7, with TRBD2 as a possible D gene (5 bases). Trimming left V 3 bases short and J 6 bases short, with 18 bases between. The V gene's germline CDR1 is MDHEN and CDR2 SYDVKM. This CDR3 comprises 15 residues. The CDR3 bases are TGTGCCAGCAGTTTCAGAGCGGCCCAGGTCTCCGAGCAGTACTTC. Protein product: CASSFRAAQVSEQYF.

V usage is TRBV2 and J usage is TRBJ2-1, with 13 positions matching TRBD2. Per germline, CDR1 SNHLY and CDR2 FYNNEI. The CDR3 is made up of 16 amino acids. V shed 6 bases, J shed 0 bases, and the junction held 2 bases outside the gene matches. This CDR3 is CASSGTSGDSYNEQFF. CDR3 bases: TGTGCCAGCAGCGGGACTAGCGGGGACTCCTACAATGAGCAGTTCTTC.

This clonotype was seen many times. This chain connects TRBV7-8 to TRBJ1-2; D is perhaps TRBD1 (6 bases). CDR3 length: 14 residues. Trimming removed 6 bases at V and 7 bases at J, with 18 bases between. The germline CDR1 and CDR2 sequences are SGHVS and FQNEAQ. The CDR3 coding sequence is TGTGCCAGCAGTCACCGGGACACCGGCTTTGGCTACACCTTC. This encodes CASSHRDTGFGYTF.

V and J are TRBV12-3 or TRBV12-4 and TRBJ1-1; 9 nucleotides line up with TRBD1. This CDR3 comprises 15 residues. V shed 6 bases, J shed 4 bases, and the junction held 9 bases outside the gene matches. DNA for the CDR3: TGTGCCAGCAGCCCATGGACAGGGGCGGGCACTGAAGCTTTCTTT. This codes for CASSPWTGAGTEAFF.

This clonotype was seen ten or more times. This chain connects TRBV4-1 to TRBJ1-3; no clear D gene. The CDR3 is made up of 14 amino acids. The germline V gene has CDR1 MGHRA and CDR2 YSYEKL. V was trimmed by 7 bases and J by 0 bases, leaving 10 bases between them. The DNA of the CDR3 is TGCGCCAGCAAAAATGAGGGCTCTGGAAACACCATATATTTT. Translation gives CASKNEGSGNTIYF.

This clonotype was seen a handful of times. The V gene is TRBV9, the J gene TRBJ1-2, with a tentative D call TRBD1 (6 bases). Trimming pared 5 bases from V and 7 bases from J, leaving 18 bases between. The length of the CDR3 is 14 residues. Germline V CDR1 and CDR2: SGDLS, YYNGEE. The CDR3 DNA is TGTGCCAGCAGGAGCGAGCAGGGGCGGGGTGGCTACACCTTC. Residues: CASRSEQGRGGYTF.

This clonotype was found many times. This chain uses TRBV29-1 with TRBJ2-1; 13 bases are shared with TRBD2. CDR3 size: 16 residues. V gave up 6 bases and J gave up 0 bases; unmatched junction bases: 5. Germline values: CDR1 SQVTM, CDR2 ANQGSEA. The CDR3 sequence is CSVTSGRAPSYNEQFF. DNA for the CDR3: TGCAGCGTAACTAGCGGGAGGGCCCCCTCCTACAATGAGCAGTTCTTC.

This clonotype occurred many times. The gene calls are TRBV7-6 and TRBJ2-2, with unresolved D. V lost 0 bases, J lost 0 bases, and 5 bases lay in between. This CDR3 is 15 amino acids long. From germline, CDR1 is SGHVS and CDR2 FNYEAQ. The CDR3 nucleotides read TGTGCCAGCAGCTTAGCCACAGCGAACACCGGGGAGCTGTTTTTT. The encoded protein is CASSLATANTGELFF.

This clonotype came up once. The rearrangement uses TRBV19 and TRBJ1-4; 10 nucleotides line up with TRBD1. CDR1 and CDR2 (germline): LNHDA, SQIVND (reference sequence). The junction had 7 bases not matched to a gene; V was cut back by 5 bases and J by 7 bases. The CDR3 runs to 15 residues. CDR3 protein: CASSPLRTGGEKLFF. The CDR3 DNA is TGTGCCAGTAGTCCACTAAGGACAGGGGGTGAAAAACTGTTTTTT.

A few counts support this clonotype. The V and J genes are TRBV4-1 and TRBJ2-1; D is ambiguous. The length of the CDR3 is 14 residues. Germline-derived CDR1 and CDR2 are MGHRA and YSYEKL. V shed 4 bases and J shed 6 bases, with 13 bases lying between them. The CDR3 bases are TGCGCCAGCAGCCGACTTACTGGGCTCAATGAGCAGTTCTTC. This gives the protein CASSRLTGLNEQFF.